A selection of T cell receptor beta chains follows, all from one sample in a study of CD8+CD57+ T cells in acquired aplastic anemia. TCRdb re-called the reads through MiXCR, storing one row per CDR3 protein. The repertoire holds about 190,000 distinct CDR3 sequences, with 48% as singletons. Sequencing was carried out using sorted CD4+, CD8+, or CD8+CD57+ T cells (not recorded which) from PBMCs. The receptors were gathered from a human donor with aplastic anemia. Both conserved end residues are part of each CDR3. The D gene is left open where the match is weak. The size field is filled for only some rows; it gives once, few, many or a size class.

d_gene	v_gene	abundance	j_gene	CDR3aa	CDR3nt
NA	TRBV2	many	TRBJ2-5	CASNEWGPQETQYF	TGTGCCAGCAATGAATGGGGCCCCCAAGAGACCCAGTACTTC
NA	TRBV30	NA	TRBJ1-4	CAWSGLGAGGEKLFF	TGTGCCTGGAGTGGCCTCGGGGCGGGCGGTGAAAAACTGTTTTTT
NA	TRBV7-3	NA	TRBJ2-2	CASSLYQGELFF	TGTGCCAGCAGCTTATATCAGGGGGAGCTGTTTTTT
NA	TRBV15	NA	TRBJ2-5	CATSREPQETQYF	TGTGCCACCAGCAGAGAGCCCCAAGAGACCCAGTACTTC
NA	TRBV10-3	once	TRBJ2-7	CASSEGGTRYEQYF	TGTGCCAGCAGTGAGGGGGGTACTAGGTACGAGCAGTACTTC
NA	TRBV19	NA	TRBJ2-3	CASSIWGTDTQYF	TGTGCCAGTAGTATTTGGGGGACAGATACGCAGTATTTT
TRBD1	TRBV30	few	TRBJ1-5	CAWRRTGAGNQPQHF	TGTGCCTGGAGGAGGACAGGGGCCGGGAATCAGCCCCAGCATTTT
NA	TRBV5-1	NA	TRBJ2-3	CASSQDRAGLDTQYF	TGCGCCAGCAGCCAAGATCGGGCGGGGTTAGATACGCAGTATTTT
NA	TRBV20-1	NA	TRBJ2-2	CSAHNSRSGTNTGELFF	TGCAGTGCTCACAACAGTCGTAGCGGAACGAACACCGGGGAGCTGTTTTTT
TRBD2	TRBV2	few	TRBJ2-2	CASSVRLAGGDTGELFF	TGTGCCAGCAGTGTAAGGCTAGCGGGTGGGGACACCGGGGAGCTGTTTTTT
NA	TRBV2	many	TRBJ2-7	CASRRAGYYEQYF	TGTGCCAGCAGGCGAGCAGGGTACTACGAGCAGTACTTC
TRBD1	TRBV7-8	NA	TRBJ2-7	CASSATDGTDLQYF	TGTGCCAGCAGCGCAACCGACGGGACAGACCTTCAGTACTTC
NA	TRBV12-3/TRBV12-4	NA	TRBJ1-5	CASSLEGFSNQPQHF	TGTGCCAGCAGTTTAGAGGGGTTCAGCAATCAGCCCCAGCATTTT
TRBD2	TRBV20-1	NA	TRBJ2-5	CSAHQGLGLETQYF	TGCAGTGCTCACCAGGGACTAGGTCTAGAGACCCAGTACTTC
NA	TRBV7-2	NA	TRBJ2-7	CASSFSSHEQYF	TGTGCCAGCAGCTTTAGCTCCCACGAGCAGTACTTC
TRBD2	TRBV20-1	NA	TRBJ2-5	CSARDYWGVAGGQETQYF	TGCAGTGCTAGAGATTATTGGGGCGTAGCGGGAGGACAAGAGACCCAGTACTTC
NA	TRBV20-1	few	TRBJ2-7	CSASVLSYEQYF	TGCAGTGCTAGTGTGCTTTCCTACGAGCAGTACTTC
NA	TRBV10-3	NA	TRBJ1-2	CAISESSTDTPNYGYTF	TGTGCCATCAGTGAGTCGAGTACAGACACTCCTAACTATGGCTACACCTTC
NA	TRBV10-3	many	TRBJ1-5	CAISQGRRDQPQHF	TGTGCCATCAGCCAGGGGAGGAGAGATCAGCCCCAGCATTTT
NA	TRBV7-9	once	TRBJ2-7	CASSQEAEGHYEQYF	TGTGCCAGCAGCCAAGAGGCGGAGGGCCACTACGAGCAGTACTTC
TRBD2	TRBV12-3/TRBV12-4	NA	TRBJ2-3	CASSLRRASGGTDTQYF	TGTGCCAGCAGTTTACGGCGAGCTAGCGGGGGAACAGATACGCAGTATTTT
TRBD1	TRBV7-2	NA	TRBJ1-5	CASSYRGASNQPQHF	TGTGCCAGCAGCTACAGGGGAGCCTCCAATCAGCCCCAGCATTTT
NA	TRBV5-4	NA	TRBJ1-6	CASSLVGEGTPLHF	TGTGCCAGCAGCTTGGTAGGGGAAGGGACACCCCTCCACTTT
NA	TRBV10-1	NA	TRBJ2-7	CASSNREISEQYF	TGCGCCAGCTCAAACAGGGAAATTTCCGAGCAGTACTTC
TRBD2	TRBV19	NA	TRBJ2-3	CASSTSGLSTDTQYF	TGTGCCAGTAGTACTAGCGGGCTTAGCACAGATACGCAGTATTTT
TRBD2	TRBV11-3	few	TRBJ2-1	CASSSGLAGVKGEQFF	TGTGCCAGCAGCTCGGGACTAGCGGGAGTAAAAGGTGAGCAGTTCTTC
NA	TRBV20-1	few	TRBJ1-6	CSAGVLSPLHF	TGCAGTGCTGGGGTTCTCTCACCCCTCCACTTT
NA	TRBV9	NA	TRBJ2-4	CASSSAGLAKNIQYF	TGTGCCAGCAGCTCTGCAGGGCTTGCCAAAAACATTCAGTACTTC
TRBD1	TRBV4-3	many	TRBJ2-7	CASSQDRGQGQYF	TGCGCCAGCAGCCAAGACAGGGGGCAGGGGCAGTACTTC